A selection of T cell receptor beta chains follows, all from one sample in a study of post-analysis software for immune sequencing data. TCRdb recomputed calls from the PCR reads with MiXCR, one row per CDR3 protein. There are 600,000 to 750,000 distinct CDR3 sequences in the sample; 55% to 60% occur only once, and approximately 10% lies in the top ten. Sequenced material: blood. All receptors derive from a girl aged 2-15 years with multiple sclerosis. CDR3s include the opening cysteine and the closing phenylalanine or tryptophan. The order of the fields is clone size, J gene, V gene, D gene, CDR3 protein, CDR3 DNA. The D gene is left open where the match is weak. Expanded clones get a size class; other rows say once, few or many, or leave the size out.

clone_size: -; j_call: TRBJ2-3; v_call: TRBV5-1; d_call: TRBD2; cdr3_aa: CASSLKAGGVDTQYF; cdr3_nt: TGCGCCAGCAGCTTGAAGGCGGGAGGCGTGGATACGCAGTATTTT
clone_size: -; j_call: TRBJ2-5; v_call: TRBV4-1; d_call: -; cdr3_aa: CASSQDPAGETQYF; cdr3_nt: TGCGCCAGCAGCCAAGATCCGGCAGGAGAGACCCAGTACTTC
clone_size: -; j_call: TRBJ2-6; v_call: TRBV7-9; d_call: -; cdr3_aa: CASSLGVGNVLTF; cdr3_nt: TGTGCCAGCAGCTTAGGGGTGGGCAACGTCCTGACTTTC
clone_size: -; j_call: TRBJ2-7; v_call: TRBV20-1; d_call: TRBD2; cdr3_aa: CSARDSSGSRYEQYF; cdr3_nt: TGCAGTGCTAGAGATTCTAGCGGGAGTAGGTACGAGCAGTACTTC
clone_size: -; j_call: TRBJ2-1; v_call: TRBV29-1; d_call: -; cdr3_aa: CSVVEVNEQFF; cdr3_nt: TGCAGCGTTGTTGAAGTAAATGAGCAGTTCTTC
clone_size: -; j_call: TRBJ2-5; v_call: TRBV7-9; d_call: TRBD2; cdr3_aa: CASSLTSEETQYF; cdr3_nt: TGTGCCAGCAGCTTGACTAGCGAGGAGACCCAGTACTTC
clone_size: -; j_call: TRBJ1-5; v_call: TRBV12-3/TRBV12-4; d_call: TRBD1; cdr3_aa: CASRRTGDSYQPQHF; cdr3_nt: TGTGCCAGCAGGCGGACAGGGGATTCATATCAGCCCCAGCATTTT
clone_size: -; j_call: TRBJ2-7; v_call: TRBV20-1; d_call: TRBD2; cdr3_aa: CSARDLTSGSIYEQYF; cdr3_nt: TGCAGTGCGAGGGATCTTACTAGCGGGTCAATCTACGAGCAGTACTTC
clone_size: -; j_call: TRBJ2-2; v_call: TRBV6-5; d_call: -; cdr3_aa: CASTSDVTGELFF; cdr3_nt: TGTGCCAGCACTAGCGATGTCACCGGGGAGCTGTTTTTT
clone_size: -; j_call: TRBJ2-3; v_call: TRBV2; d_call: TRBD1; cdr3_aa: CASSRGTGPTDTQYF; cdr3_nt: TGTGCCAGCAGCCGTGGGACAGGCCCCACAGATACGCAGTATTTT
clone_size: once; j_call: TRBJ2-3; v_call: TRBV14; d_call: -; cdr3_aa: CASSQVAAGTDTQYF; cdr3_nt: TGTGCCAGCAGCCAAGTGGCGGCAGGGACAGATACGCAGTATTTT
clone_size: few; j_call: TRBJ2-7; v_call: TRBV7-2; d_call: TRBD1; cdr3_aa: CASSLGYWDRAYEQYF; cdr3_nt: TGTGCCAGCAGCTTAGGTTACTGGGACAGAGCCTACGAGCAGTACTTC
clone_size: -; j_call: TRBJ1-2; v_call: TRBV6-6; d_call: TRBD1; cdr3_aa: CASSYLGQGNTF; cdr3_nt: TGTGCCAGCAGTTACTTGGGACAGGGAAACACCTTC
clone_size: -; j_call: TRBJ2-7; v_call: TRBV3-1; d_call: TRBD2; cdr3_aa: CASSQILTSGVTYEQYF; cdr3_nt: TGTGCCAGCAGCCAAATCCTGACTAGCGGGGTAACCTACGAGCAGTACTTC